This passage covers 32 T cell receptor beta chains from one sample sequenced in a study of T cell repertoires in cytomegalovirus infection. TCRdb re-called the reads through MiXCR, storing one row per CDR3 protein. Of about 180,000 distinct CDR3 sequences listed, about 17% were seen once; the top ten hold approximately 26%. The specimen was CD8+ T cells from PBMCs. These receptors came from a human donor in good health (CMV status not recorded). Some clones in this sample may be carry-over from other donors' samples.

The sample holds a few counts of this clonotype. The CDR3 region has the DNA TGTGCCAGCAGCTTAGATTCGGGAACGGCACAAGAGACCCAGTACTTC. Amino acids: CASSLDSGTAQETQYF. The rearrangement links TRBV11-2 to TRBJ2-5; D is possibly TRBD2 (5 bases). This CDR3 contains 16 residues. CDR1 is SGHAT and CDR2 is FQNNGV in the germline V gene. Trimming shortened V by 0 bases and J by 2 bases, and 13 bases separated the two germline ends.

This clonotype has only a few counts. The rearrangement links TRBV4-3 to TRBJ2-2; possibly TRBD1 for D (5 bases). V was trimmed by 0 bases and J by 9 bases, leaving 20 bases between them. Germline V gene sequence: CDR1 LGHNA, CDR2 YSLEER. This CDR3 is built from 17 residues. CDR3 amino acids: CASSQERVGLTYRELFF. CDR3 sequence (DNA): TGCGCCAGCAGCCAAGAACGGGTGGGGCTCACTTACAGGGAGCTGTTTTTT.

This rearrangement joins TRBV29-1 to TRBJ2-3; 9 positions match TRBD2. Germline V gives CDR1 SQVTM, CDR2 ANQGSEA. This CDR3 comprises 17 residues. J lost 2 bases, V lost 1 base, and 10 bases had no gene match. The CDR3 DNA follows: TGCAGCGTTGAAGGACGACAGAGCGGGGGGTTCACAGATACGCAGTATTTT. This sequence encodes CSVEGRQSGGFTDTQYF.

This clonotype was seen a handful of times. In DNA, the CDR3 is TGTGCCAGCAGCCAAGAAGGCGGAGTTTACACCGGGGAGCTGTTTTTT. Its translation: CASSQEGGVYTGELFF. V is TRBV14 and J is TRBJ2-2, with D hard to call. The CDR3 runs 16 residues. V lost 0 bases and J lost 3, with 11 bases in between. Germline V gene lookup returns CDR1 SGHDN and CDR2 FVKESK.

The chain joins TRBV5-6 to TRBJ2-7; TRBD1 or TRBD2 may be the D gene (6 bases each). V gave up 2 bases and J gave up 7 bases, with 13 bases separating them. The length of the CDR3 is 13 residues. Germline V gene data show CDR1 as SGHDT and CDR2 as YYEEEE. The CDR3 DNA follows: TGTGCCAGCAGCTTAACGGGGGCGAAGGAGCAGTACTTC. Amino acid sequence: CASSLTGAKEQYF. Complete variable domain (other parts from reference TRBV5-6 and TRBJ2-7): DAGVTQSPTHLIKTRGQQVTLRCSPKSGHDTVSWYQQALGQGPQFIFQYYEEEERQRGNFPDRFSGHQFPNYSSELNVNALLLGDSALYLCASSLTGAKEQYFGPGTRLTVT.

The V and J genes are TRBV6-2 or TRBV6-3 and TRBJ2-1; D might be TRBD2 (5 bases). Trimming pared 6 bases from V and 7 bases from J, leaving 16 bases between. Germline-derived CDR1 and CDR2 are MNHEY and SVGEGT. The CDR3 covers 14 residues. This chain's CDR3 is CASSLFRTGNEQFF. The CDR3 DNA reads TGTGCCAGCAGCCTCTTTCGGACGGGGAATGAGCAGTTCTTC.

The CDR3 protein is CASSYSDYNEQFF. Here the CDR3 DNA reads TGTGCCAGCAGTTACTCGGATTACAATGAGCAGTTCTTC. This rearrangement joins TRBV6-6 to TRBJ2-1; no clear D. Germline CDR1 is MNHNY and CDR2 is SVGAGI (reference sequence). Trimming took 0 bases from V and 4 from J, leaving 4 bases between them. The CDR3 is 13 residues long.

The CDR3: CASSASGGGNNEQFF. The CDR3 region has the DNA TGTGCCAGCAGCGCTAGCGGGGGGGGCAACAATGAGCAGTTCTTC. The gene calls are TRBV9 and TRBJ2-1; TRBD2 aligns across 12 bases. In germline, CDR1 is SGDLS, CDR2 YYNGEE. This CDR3 spans 15 amino acids. After removal of 3 bases from V and 5 bases from J, the junction contained 3 bases not matched to a gene.

The chain combines TRBV7-9 with TRBJ2-1; the match to TRBD1 covers 8 bases. The CDR3 spans 15 residues. V shed 7 bases and J 5 bases; nucleotides not matched to a gene: 10. Germline-derived CDR1 and CDR2 are SEHNR and FQNEAQ (reference sequence). CDR3 residues: CASINSGQENNEQFF. The CDR3 bases are TGTGCCAGCATCAATTCGGGACAGGAGAACAATGAGCAGTTCTTC.

As concerns this clonotype: Sequence at one end of the junction differs from germline and may be a read error. The J gene is TRBJ2-2, the V gene TRBV7-9; the D call may be TRBD1 or TRBD2 (5 bases each). CDR1 is SEHNR and CDR2 is FQNEAQ in the germline V gene (reference sequence). The CDR3 totals 14 residues. CDR3 protein: CASTRAVTTGELFF. The CDR3 DNA is TGTGCCAGCACCAGGGCTGTAACAACCGGGGAGCTTTTTTTT.

This clonotype was seen repeatedly, ten times or more. The J gene is TRBJ1-3, the V gene TRBV15; D may be TRBD1 (5 bases). The CDR3 loop spans 18 amino acids. Germline V gives CDR1 LNHNV, CDR2 YYDKDF (reference sequence). V was clipped by 0 bases and J by 4 bases, with 19 bases between them. The CDR3 nucleotides read TGTGCCACCAGCAGAGATGGGACGGGGGAGTTGCGCGGAAACACCATATATTTT. Protein sequence: CATSRDGTGELRGNTIYF.

This clonotype was counted a few times. This chain connects TRBV20-1 to TRBJ1-6; D is uncertain. This CDR3 region has 17 residues. Germline CDR1 DFQATT, CDR2 SNEGSKA (reference sequence). V shed 4 bases and J shed 0 bases, with 16 bases lying between them. CDR3 coding DNA: TGCAGTGCTAAGTCGAGGCGATCGAGCTCCTATAATTCACCCCTCCACTTT. It translates to CSAKSRRSSSYNSPLHF.

V gene TRBV2 combines with J gene TRBJ2-1; TRBD1 is a possible D gene (6 bases). Germline V gene sequence: CDR1 SNHLY, CDR2 FYNNEI. This CDR3 comprises 14 residues. V was shortened by 4 bases and J by 6 bases, with 13 bases between the two germline ends. The CDR3 is CASSGQGQGNEQFF. As DNA, the CDR3 is TGTGCCAGCAGTGGGCAGGGGCAAGGCAATGAGCAGTTCTTC.

This clonotype was detected only a few times. The chain links TRBV11-3 to TRBJ2-2; D remains unclear. The CDR3 length is 15 residues. The V gene lost 1 base and the J gene lost 2 bases, with 8 bases spanning the gap. CDR1 and CDR2 from the germline V gene are SGHNT and YENEEA. CDR3 protein: CASSLALGNTGELFF. The DNA for the CDR3 is TGTGCCAGCAGCTTAGCTCTTGGAAACACCGGGGAGCTGTTTTTT. Using reference TRBV11-3 and TRBJ2-2 for the parts outside the CDR3, the full variable domain is EAGVVQSPRYKIIEKKQPVAFWCNPISGHNTLYWYLQNLGQGPELLIRYENEEAVDDSQLPKDRFSAERLKGVDSTLKIQPAELGDSAVYLCASSLALGNTGELFFGEGSRLTVL.

The V and J genes are TRBV4-1 and TRBJ2-1; 7 nucleotides agree with TRBD2. V trimming: 1 base; J trimming: 10 bases; junction bases outside the gene matches: 4. The CDR3 runs 13 residues. Germline lookup yields CDR1 MGHRA and CDR2 YSYEKL. The CDR3 DNA reads as TGCGCCAGCAGCCAAGGGTGGGAGGGCGAGCAGTTCTTC. Translating gives CASSQGWEGEQFF.

With regard to this clonotype: A much larger clone lies one base from this, so it may be a read error. The chain links TRBV7-2 to TRBJ2-7; the D gene is possibly TRBD2 (6 bases). The CDR3 contains 17 residues. The germline gives CDR1 SGHTA, CDR2 FQGNSA. CDR3 bases: TGTGCCAGCAGCCTAAACCCCTACCCAGGCGAGGACTACGAGCCGTACTTC. Translation gives CASSLNPYPGEDYEPYF.

This clonotype was found a few times. J is TRBJ1-5 and V is TRBV2; D is unresolved. Trimming took 3 bases from V and 5 from J, leaving 11 bases between them. CDR3 length: 14 residues. CDR1 SNHLY and CDR2 FYNNEI come from the germline V gene. The CDR3 sequence is CASSDERDDQPQHF. The CDR3 DNA reads as TGTGCCAGCAGTGATGAGAGGGATGATCAGCCCCAGCATTTT.

This chain joins TRBV7-2 and TRBJ2-7; D is unclear. The CDR3 is 14 residues long. Trimming took off 5 bases at V and 2 bases at J, with 13 bases between the two ends. Per germline, CDR1 SGHTA and CDR2 FQGNSA. The CDR3 loop reads CASSPPAETYEQYF. CDR3 sequence (DNA): TGTGCCAGCAGCCCCCCGGCGGAGACCTACGAGCAGTACTTC. Together with reference TRBV7-2 and TRBJ2-7, the CDR3 gives the full variable domain: GAGVSQSPSNKVTEKGKDVELRCDPISGHTALYWYRQSLGQGLEFLIYFQGNSAPDKSGLPSDRFSAERTGGSVSTLTIQRTQQEDSAVYLCASSPPAETYEQYFGPGTRLTVT.

This clonotype showed up many times. V and J are TRBV7-8 and TRBJ2-2; 8 nucleotides line up with TRBD1. Germline CDR1 SGHVS, CDR2 FQNEAQ. Unmatched junction bases numbered 6, after V lost 5 bases and J lost 4 bases. The CDR3 has 15 amino acids. CDR3 coding DNA: TGTGCCAGCAGCACCAGACAGGGGCCCACCGGGGAGCTGTTTTTT. Translation: CASSTRQGPTGELFF.

This clonotype turned up a few times. The rearrangement joins TRBV28 to TRBJ2-4; D gene uncertain. Trimming took off 9 bases at V and 0 bases at J, with 9 bases between the two ends. CDR3 length: 13 residues. Looked up from germline, CDR1 is MDHEN and CDR2 is SYDVKM. CDR3 amino acids: CASSIGAKNIQYF. As DNA, the CDR3 is TGTGCCAGTTCGATTGGAGCCAAAAACATTCAGTACTTC.

This clonotype was seen many times. The gene calls are TRBV7-2 and TRBJ1-4, with a weak D call TRBD1 (5 bases). V lost 5 bases and J lost 6, with 10 bases in between. The germline V gene has CDR1 SGHTA and CDR2 FQGNSA. There are 13 residues in the CDR3. CDR3 sequence: CASSPGGDEKLFF. CDR3 in DNA: TGTGCCAGCAGCCCGGGAGGGGATGAAAAACTGTTTTTT.

This chain joins TRBV12-3 or TRBV12-4 and TRBJ2-1; D is uncertain. The CDR3 loop spans 12 amino acids. V lost 2 bases and J lost 6, with 5 bases in between. CDR3: CASSLLSNEQFF. The CDR3 DNA reads as TGTGCCAGCAGTTTACTTTCCAATGAGCAGTTCTTC.

V is TRBV5-6 and J is TRBJ2-7, with a weak D call TRBD2 (6 bases). Trimming stripped 2 bases from V and 5 bases from J, with 11 bases between. The germline V gene encodes CDR1 SGHDT and CDR2 YYEEEE. The CDR3 contains 13 residues. The CDR3 DNA reads TGTGCCAGCAGCTTACCGGGGGACCACGAGCAGTACTTC. Translating it yields CASSLPGDHEQYF.

The chain recombines TRBV7-9 with TRBJ2-1; 7 bases are shared with TRBD1. With V trimmed by 8 bases and J by 3 bases, 10 bases remained unmatched. The CDR3 length is 15 residues. The V gene's germline CDR1 is SEHNR and CDR2 FQNEAQ (reference sequence). The CDR3 protein is CASLPGTANYNEQFF. CDR3 DNA: TGTGCCAGCCTACCCGGGACAGCTAACTACAATGAGCAGTTCTTC.

V usage is TRBV19 and J usage is TRBJ1-1; tentative D call: TRBD1 (5 bases). Germline CDR1 is LNHDA and CDR2 is SQIVND (reference sequence). The CDR3 loop spans 16 amino acids. Trimming took 5 bases from V and 2 from J, leaving 18 bases between them. CDR3 DNA: TGTGCCAGTAGTTACCGGACAACCAAGGGAAACACTGAAGCTTTCTTT. It is translated as CASSYRTTKGNTEAFF.

The CDR3 DNA follows: TGTGCCAGCAGCGAGAACCGAAAAGTGGGACAGGCTTTCTTT. This codes for CASSENRKVGQAFF. V is TRBV6-1 and J is TRBJ1-1, with TRBD1 matching over 7 bases. The germline V gene has CDR1 MNHNS and CDR2 SASEGT. The CDR3 extends over 14 amino acids. V lost 6 bases to trimming and J lost 11 bases; unmatched junction nucleotides: 15.

This clonotype was seen a handful of times. J is TRBJ2-2 and V is TRBV24-1, with 10 bases that match TRBD1. Germline values: CDR1 KGHDR, CDR2 SFDVKD. The V and J ends lost 4 bases and 5 bases, in that order; junction bases with no gene match: 9. The CDR3 covers 17 residues. CDR3 region: CATSDHRDRGLTGELFF. In DNA, the CDR3 is TGTGCCACCAGTGACCACCGAGACAGGGGGCTGACCGGGGAGCTGTTTTTT.

This clonotype was seen a few times. The rearrangement joins TRBV12-3 or TRBV12-4 to TRBJ2-3; 10 nucleotides agree with TRBD1. The length of the CDR3 is 15 residues. V lost 6 bases to trimming and J lost 4 bases; unmatched junction nucleotides: 7. For the CDR3, the DNA is TGTGCCAGCAGCCCGACAGGGGGCTTGGCAGATACGCAGTATTTT. Translated: CASSPTGGLADTQYF.

The chain couples TRBV18 to TRBJ2-5; 8 bases match TRBD2. CDR3 length: 14 amino acids. Trimming cost V 3 bases and J 5 bases; bases outside gene matches: 5. Germline CDR1 is KGHSH and CDR2 is LQKENI. The CDR3 DNA sequence: TGTGCCAGCTCACCGGTAGCGGGGTTGGAGACCCAGTACTTC. This translates into CASSPVAGLETQYF.

This chain joins TRBV19 and TRBJ1-1, with D hard to call. The CDR3 runs 13 residues. Trimming stripped 3 bases from V and 0 bases from J, with 5 bases between. CDR1 and CDR2 (germline): LNHDA, SQIVND (reference sequence). CDR3 in amino acids: CASSITMNTEAFF. CDR3 in DNA: TGTGCCAGTAGTATCACGATGAACACTGAAGCTTTCTTT.

This chain uses TRBV28 with TRBJ2-1, with TRBD2 matching 9 bases. Germline CDR1 and CDR2: MDHEN and SYDVKM. With V trimmed by 2 bases and J by 6 bases, 5 bases remained unmatched. The CDR3 totals 15 residues. DNA of the CDR3: TGTGCCAGCAGTTTAGCAGCGGGGGGATCCAATGAGCAGTTCTTC. Translation gives CASSLAAGGSNEQFF.

In this sample, this clonotype turned up a few times. This chain connects TRBV4-1 to TRBJ2-7; D may be TRBD2 (6 bases). The CDR3 has 14 residues. Trimming cost V 1 base and J 3 bases, with 10 bases left between them. Germline V gene data show CDR1 as MGHRA and CDR2 as YSYEKL. CDR3 DNA sequence: TGCGCCAGCAGCCAAGTAGGGACTTTCTACGAGCAGTACTTC. Its translation is CASSQVGTFYEQYF.